This TCR beta chain was captured in a study of blood T cell repertoires in COVID-19. Profiling relied on immunoSEQ multiplex PCR, and the TCRdb table lists in-frame clones only, not all of them. The table has fewer than 400,000 clones, approximately 84% seen once. Cohorts were assigned according to the clinical history that participants reported. Germline CDR1 LNHDA, CDR2 SQIVND (reference sequence). The V end lost 5 bases, the J end lost 6 bases, and 22 bases lay between the germline ends. This CDR3 comprises 16 residues. The V and J genes are TRBV19 and TRBJ1-1; D gene uncertain. The sequence was collected from a man aged 30 to 39 who had recovered from COVID-19. Sequenced sample: PBMCs or T cells enriched from blood (not recorded which). The CDR3 DNA is TGTGCCAGTAGTTTCTCGCCCCGGTCAACCGCCCCTGAAGCTTTCTTT. Its protein product is CASSFSPRSTAPEAFF. Drawing the rest from reference TRBV19 and TRBJ1-1, the complete variable domain is DGGITQSPKYLFRKEGQNVTLSCEQNLNHDAMYWYRQDPGQGLRLIYYSQIVNDFQKGDIAEGYSVSREKKESFPLTVTSAQKNPTAFYLCASSFSPRSTAPEAFFGQGTRLTVV.